This T cell receptor beta chain came from a study of cytomegalovirus exposure and HLA in healthy donors. Study-wide results and limits: V segments that were indistinguishable, TRBV6-2 and TRBV6-3 among them, were omitted from analysis.

The V end lost 5 bases, the J end lost 6 bases, and 13 bases lay between the germline ends. Germline CDR1 and CDR2: MNHEY and SVGAGI. The CDR3 covers 13 residues. The count of this clone is one. Its antigen is not known. The PCR ran on 60 Vbeta and 13 Jbeta primers. The protocol was immunoSEQ multiplex PCR, while the TCRdb copy is restricted to in-frame clones and leaves out a portion. The sample contains more than 110,000 clones, approximately 79% of which appear only once. The chain has TRBV6-5 and TRBJ1-2, with D hard to call. The specimen sequenced was PBMCs. This clonotype originated in a man between 18 and 29 years old in good health and CMV-seronegative. The CDR3 nucleotides are TGTGCCAGCAGTCAACATGTTGAAGATGGCTACACCTTC. Its translation: CASSQHVEDGYTF.